One and the same sample provided the 5 T cell receptor beta chains below, sequenced in a study of PD-1 blockade in classical Hodgkin lymphoma. Indicated time point: cycle 4 day 1 (C4D1), after 5 to 7 weeks of nivolumab. Every patient relapsed after autologous stem cell transplantation, and brentuximab vedotin exposure varied. Repertoires were generated with immunoSEQ multiplex PCR, while TCRdb's copy carries only in-frame clones and drops some. This table holds around 65,000 clones, 70% to 90% found once. The sequencing used peripheral blood mononuclear cells (PBMCs), collected before the fourth cycle of nivolumab. These receptors all stem from a human donor with classical Hodgkin lymphoma.

The J gene is TRBJ2-1, the V gene TRBV5-1, with TRBD1 matching over 8 bases. Germline assignment: CDR1 SGHRS and CDR2 YFSETQ. With 4 bases clipped from V and 7 bases from J, the junction kept 7 bases outside the gene matches. The CDR3 length is 14 residues. The CDR3 nucleotides are TGCGCCAGCAGCGTGACAGGGGTCGGGAATGAGCAGTTCTTC. Its translation: CASSVTGVGNEQFF.

This chain links TRBV7-9 with TRBJ1-1; 10 positions agree with TRBD1. In germline, CDR1 is SEHNR, CDR2 FQNEAQ (reference sequence). J lost 4 bases, V lost 3 bases, and 2 bases had no gene match. The CDR3 extends over 14 amino acids. The CDR3 nucleotides are TGTGCCAGCAGCTTCAGACAGGGGGCCACTGAAGCTTTCTTT. Translating it yields CASSFRQGATEAFF.

The chain combines TRBV5-1 with TRBJ1-4; possibly TRBD1 for D (5 bases). Germline values: CDR1 SGHRS, CDR2 YFSETQ. Trimming took off 0 bases at V and 8 bases at J, with 11 bases between the two ends. The CDR3 runs 14 residues. DNA of the CDR3: TGCGCCAGCAGCTTGGGGGGGTTCCGAGAAAAACTGTTTTTT. Translating it yields CASSLGGFREKLFF. The variable domain in full, completed from reference TRBV5-1 and TRBJ1-4, reads KAGVTQTPRYLIKTRGQQVTLSCSPISGHRSVSWYQQTPGQGLQFLFEYFSETQRNKGNFPGRFSGRQFSNSRSEMNVSTLELGDSALYLCASSLGGFREKLFFGSGTQLSVL.

The rearrangement uses TRBV28 and TRBJ1-5, with D uncertain. The length of the CDR3 is 16 residues. CDR1 and CDR2 (germline): MDHEN, SYDVKM. Deletions cut 3 bases from V and 0 bases from J, with 12 bases between. The CDR3 DNA sequence: TGTGCCAGCAGTTTGGCTGACTTTTATAGCAATCAGCCCCAGCATTTT. This sequence encodes CASSLADFYSNQPQHF.

CDR3: CASRLEGGQNTEAFF. CDR3 bases: TGTGCCAGCAGGCTGGAAGGGGGCCAGAACACTGAAGCTTTCTTT. The chain is built from TRBV25-1 and TRBJ1-1; 7 bases fit TRBD1. V dropped 6 bases and J dropped 1; count of bases not matched to a gene: 8. The germline gives CDR1 MGHDK, CDR2 SYGVNS. This CDR3 comprises 15 residues.